The 6 T cell receptor beta chains below come from one sample, sequenced in a study of PD-L1 blockade in urothelial cancer. Sequencing used immunoSEQ multiplex PCR; TCRdb keeps in-frame clones, though not all of them. In the table there are roughly 39,000 clones, roughly nine tenths of which are singletons. Time point: pretreatment peripheral blood. This sample comprised PBMCs, obtained around atezolizumab (anti-PD-L1) treatment. Source of these receptors: a woman in her fifties or sixties with urothelial cancer.

This chain connects TRBV5-1 to TRBJ2-5, with a possible D match to TRBD1 (5 bases). The CDR3 spans 14 residues. V lost 4 bases, J lost 1 base, and 11 bases lay in between. The germline CDR1 and CDR2 sequences are SGHRS and YFSETQ. The CDR3 loop is CASSPTVAQETQYF. The CDR3 DNA reads TGCGCCAGCAGCCCGACAGTTGCCCAAGAGACCCAGTACTTC.

The gene calls are TRBV10-3 and TRBJ1-1; D remains ambiguous. Germline lookup yields CDR1 ENHRY and CDR2 SYGVKD. This CDR3 spans 13 amino acids. V was trimmed by 2 bases and J by 1 base, leaving 5 bases between them. CDR3 coding DNA: TGTGCCATCAGTGAGCGGGGGAACACTGAAGCTTTCTTT. This sequence encodes CAISERGNTEAFF.

The chain recombines TRBV6-6 with TRBJ2-7; D ambiguous. Germline V gene lookup returns CDR1 MNHNY and CDR2 SVGAGI (reference sequence). This CDR3 has 13 amino acids. Trimming left V 0 bases short and J 1 base short, with 4 bases between. The CDR3: CASSYSGSYEQYF. The CDR3 nucleotides are TGTGCCAGCAGTTACTCCGGTTCCTACGAGCAGTACTTC.

The rearrangement joins TRBV5-4 to TRBJ2-1; the match to TRBD2 covers 12 bases. V shed 1 base and J 4 bases; nucleotides not matched to a gene: 3. This CDR3 region has 16 residues. Germline V gives CDR1 SGHNT, CDR2 YYREEE (reference sequence). Here the CDR3 DNA reads TGTGCCAGCAGCTTGCTTGGGACTAGCGGGTACAATGAGCAGTTCTTC. It encodes CASSLLGTSGYNEQFF.

The chain has TRBV7-9 and TRBJ2-3; TRBD2 matches at 11 bases. Germline V gene data show CDR1 as SEHNR and CDR2 as FQNEAQ (reference sequence). Trimming removed 5 bases from V and 6 bases from J; junction bases left unmatched: 1. The CDR3 is made up of 13 amino acids. CDR3 nucleotide sequence: TGTGCCAGCAGCGCTAGCGGGAGGGATACGCAGTATTTT. Translation gives CASSASGRDTQYF.

V is TRBV11-2 and J is TRBJ2-3; 7 bases are a match to TRBD2. CDR3 length: 16 residues. V lost 2 bases and J lost 8; bases outside the gene matches: 13. Looked up from germline, CDR1 is SGHAT and CDR2 is FQNNGV. The CDR3 loop is CASSLLSGGTTGTQYF. For the CDR3, the DNA is TGTGCCAGCAGCTTACTAAGCGGAGGGACTACCGGTACGCAGTATTTT.